This T cell receptor beta chain was identified in a study of CD4+ T cells in melanoma. Whole-study results and caveats: A reported correlation linked neoantigen-specific CD4+ T cells to CD8+, macrophage and B cell function. In melanoma, neoantigen-specific CD4+ T cells reportedly differed in differentiation state.

Only in-frame clones appear in the TCRdb table, and some are missing; sequencing was by immunoSEQ multiplex PCR. This table has about 140,000 clones, 80% to 95% appearing once. V shed 5 bases, J shed 4 bases, and the junction held 8 bases outside the gene matches. Germline V gene data show CDR1 as SGHAT and CDR2 as FQNNGV. The CDR3 is 15 residues long. Note on this clone: What it recognizes is unknown.

The gene calls are TRBV11-2 and TRBJ2-7; 10 nucleotides align to TRBD1. This TCR came from a human donor with melanoma. CDR3 DNA: TGTGCCAGCAGCCCAACGGGACAGGGGATGTACGAGCAGTACTTC. Protein product: CASSPTGQGMYEQYF.